Listed below are T cell receptor beta chains from one sample, sequenced in a study of blood T cell repertoires in COVID-19. The table came from immunoSEQ multiplex PCR; TCRdb's copy has only in-frame clones and leaves some out. The sample lists about 190,000 clones, 84% occurring once. The source material was peripheral blood. These receptors all come from a human donor in a cohort sampled during active COVID-19. Each CDR3 is given with its conserved first and last residue. Each record gives: V gene, clone size, J gene, D gene, CDR3 protein, CDR3 DNA. The D gene is left open where the match is weak. Size values are once, few and many counts, or a class for expanded clones, and some rows have none.

v_call: TRBV5-1; clone_size: .; j_call: TRBJ1-1; d_call: .; cdr3_aa: CASSLGQGKTEAFF; cdr3_nt: TGCGCCAGCAGCTTAGGCCAGGGAAAAACTGAAGCTTTCTTT
v_call: TRBV30; clone_size: .; j_call: TRBJ2-5; d_call: .; cdr3_aa: CAWSEKGAQYF; cdr3_nt: TGTGCCTGGAGTGAAAAAGGGGCCCAGTACTTC
v_call: TRBV11-2; clone_size: .; j_call: TRBJ2-7; d_call: .; cdr3_aa: CASSHDRSIPYF; cdr3_nt: TGTGCCAGCAGCCACGATCGGTCCATTCCGTACTTC
v_call: TRBV5-5; clone_size: .; j_call: TRBJ1-1; d_call: TRBD1; cdr3_aa: CASSRQGMNTEAFF; cdr3_nt: TGTGCCAGCAGCCGACAGGGCATGAACACTGAAGCTTTCTTT
v_call: TRBV2; clone_size: .; j_call: TRBJ2-7; d_call: .; cdr3_aa: CASRREGGEQYF; cdr3_nt: TGTGCCAGCAGGAGGGAAGGGGGCGAGCAGTACTTC
v_call: TRBV2; clone_size: .; j_call: TRBJ2-3; d_call: TRBD2; cdr3_aa: CASTTRGLAGDTQYF; cdr3_nt: TGTGCCAGCACAACCAGGGGACTAGCGGGGGATACGCAGTATTTT
v_call: TRBV9; clone_size: few; j_call: TRBJ2-1; d_call: .; cdr3_aa: CASGGRGSYNEQFF; cdr3_nt: TGTGCCAGCGGGGGGAGAGGATCCTACAATGAGCAGTTCTTC
v_call: TRBV4-2; clone_size: .; j_call: TRBJ1-2; d_call: TRBD1; cdr3_aa: CASSHRYTQGYYGYTF; cdr3_nt: TGTGCCAGCAGCCATAGGTACACACAGGGGTACTATGGCTACACCTTC
v_call: TRBV5-1; clone_size: few; j_call: TRBJ1-3; d_call: TRBD1; cdr3_aa: CASSSTGASGNTIYF; cdr3_nt: TGCGCCAGCAGCTCAACAGGGGCCTCTGGAAACACCATATATTTT
v_call: TRBV14; clone_size: .; j_call: TRBJ2-1; d_call: TRBD2; cdr3_aa: CASSQWAGVRNEQFF; cdr3_nt: TGTGCCAGCAGCCAATGGGCGGGAGTCCGCAATGAGCAGTTCTTC
v_call: TRBV5-1; clone_size: .; j_call: TRBJ1-1; d_call: TRBD1; cdr3_aa: CASSIQGRTDTEAFF; cdr3_nt: TGCGCCAGCAGCATACAGGGGAGGACGGACACTGAAGCTTTCTTT
v_call: TRBV10-3; clone_size: .; j_call: TRBJ1-4; d_call: .; cdr3_aa: CAAQDRRGEKLFF; cdr3_nt: TGTGCCGCACAGGACCGGCGGGGTGAAAAACTGTTTTTT
v_call: TRBV7-2; clone_size: .; j_call: TRBJ2-7; d_call: .; cdr3_aa: CASSLGGAGFSYEQYF; cdr3_nt: TGTGCCAGCAGCTTAGGCGGTGCAGGGTTCTCCTACGAGCAGTACTTC
v_call: TRBV7-2; clone_size: many; j_call: TRBJ2-5; d_call: TRBD2; cdr3_aa: CASSLEGGRKTQYF; cdr3_nt: TGTGCCAGCAGCTTAGAGGGCGGGAGGAAGACCCAGTACTTC
v_call: TRBV20-1; clone_size: .; j_call: TRBJ1-1; d_call: .; cdr3_aa: CSASRGPNTEAFF; cdr3_nt: TGCAGTGCTAGTAGGGGCCCCAACACTGAAGCTTTCTTT
v_call: TRBV7-2; clone_size: .; j_call: TRBJ1-2; d_call: TRBD1; cdr3_aa: CASSLGRGYYGYTF; cdr3_nt: TGTGCCAGCAGCTTAGGCAGGGGGTACTATGGCTACACCTTC
v_call: TRBV18; clone_size: .; j_call: TRBJ1-2; d_call: .; cdr3_aa: CASSPPWGDGYTF; cdr3_nt: TGTGCCAGCTCACCACCATGGGGGGATGGCTACACCTTC
v_call: TRBV7-8; clone_size: .; j_call: TRBJ2-2; d_call: .; cdr3_aa: CASSLVGEAVGELFF; cdr3_nt: TGTGCCAGCAGCTTAGTGGGAGAGGCCGTCGGGGAGCTGTTTTTT
v_call: TRBV19; clone_size: .; j_call: TRBJ2-1; d_call: .; cdr3_aa: CASSNRDTPYNEQFF; cdr3_nt: TGTGCCAGTAGCAATCGGGACACCCCATACAATGAGCAGTTCTTC
v_call: TRBV3-1/TRBV3-2; clone_size: once; j_call: TRBJ2-1; d_call: TRBD2; cdr3_aa: CASTTSGGVHEQFF; cdr3_nt: TGTGCCAGCACCACTAGCGGGGGGGTCCATGAGCAGTTCTTC
v_call: TRBV10-2; clone_size: .; j_call: TRBJ1-1; d_call: .; cdr3_aa: CASSQNTEAFF; cdr3_nt: TGCGCCAGCAGTCAGAACACTGAAGCTTTCTTT
v_call: TRBV19; clone_size: .; j_call: TRBJ1-2; d_call: .; cdr3_aa: CASKTSGASANYGYTF; cdr3_nt: TGTGCCAGTAAAACCAGCGGTGCATCCGCTAACTATGGCTACACCTTC
v_call: TRBV27; clone_size: .; j_call: TRBJ2-2; d_call: TRBD1; cdr3_aa: CASSFIGQGKVGELFF; cdr3_nt: TGTGCCAGCAGTTTTATAGGACAGGGAAAGGTCGGGGAGCTGTTTTTT
v_call: TRBV5-1; clone_size: .; j_call: TRBJ1-2; d_call: .; cdr3_aa: CASSLEDPEGGGYTF; cdr3_nt: TGCGCCAGCAGCTTGGAGGATCCCGAGGGCGGTGGCTACACCTTC
v_call: TRBV21-1; clone_size: .; j_call: TRBJ1-6; d_call: .; cdr3_aa: CASSKARGKDSPLHF; cdr3_nt: TGTGCCAGCAGCAAAGCCCGGGGGAAGGATTCACCCCTCCACTTT
v_call: TRBV2; clone_size: .; j_call: TRBJ1-5; d_call: .; cdr3_aa: CASKPNGGGDQPQHF; cdr3_nt: TGTGCCAGCAAACCGAACGGGGGAGGAGATCAGCCCCAGCATTTT
v_call: TRBV19; clone_size: .; j_call: TRBJ1-2; d_call: .; cdr3_aa: CASSLRPEGYGYTF; cdr3_nt: TGTGCCAGTAGTCTACGACCCGAGGGCTATGGCTACACCTTC
v_call: TRBV25-1; clone_size: .; j_call: TRBJ2-4; d_call: TRBD2; cdr3_aa: CASSEFSGRAVKNIQYF; cdr3_nt: TGTGCCAGCAGTGAATTTAGCGGGAGGGCCGTCAAAAACATTCAGTACTTC
v_call: TRBV19; clone_size: few; j_call: TRBJ1-1; d_call: .; cdr3_aa: CASSTELWSGAAFF; cdr3_nt: TGTGCCAGTAGTACCGAACTTTGGAGTGGCGCAGCTTTCTTT
v_call: TRBV7-9; clone_size: once; j_call: TRBJ1-6; d_call: .; cdr3_aa: CASSLVQGSSPLHF; cdr3_nt: TGTGCCAGCAGCTTAGTACAGGGAAGCTCACCCCTCCACTTT
v_call: TRBV3-1/TRBV3-2; clone_size: .; j_call: TRBJ2-3; d_call: .; cdr3_aa: CASSYRSPAPDTQYF; cdr3_nt: TGTGCCAGCAGCTACAGGTCCCCGGCCCCAGATACGCAGTATTTT
v_call: TRBV5-1; clone_size: once; j_call: TRBJ2-5; d_call: .; cdr3_aa: CASSLGRGTNRETQYF; cdr3_nt: TGCGCCAGCAGCTTGGGGAGAGGGACAAACCGGGAGACCCAGTACTTC
v_call: TRBV7-6; clone_size: .; j_call: TRBJ1-3; d_call: TRBD1; cdr3_aa: CASSPRGNGNTIYF; cdr3_nt: TGTGCCAGCAGTCCCAGGGGGAACGGAAACACCATATATTTT
v_call: TRBV7-2; clone_size: .; j_call: TRBJ2-2; d_call: .; cdr3_aa: CASRRHLDHRTGELFF; cdr3_nt: TGTGCCAGCAGGCGCCATCTAGACCATCGGACCGGGGAGCTGTTTTTT
v_call: TRBV7-8; clone_size: .; j_call: TRBJ2-1; d_call: .; cdr3_aa: CASSPGPGESRQFF; cdr3_nt: TGTGCCAGCAGCCCAGGGCCAGGGGAAAGTCGGCAGTTCTTC
v_call: TRBV18; clone_size: few; j_call: TRBJ2-2; d_call: .; cdr3_aa: CASSPVKSGVGTGELFF; cdr3_nt: TGTGCCAGCTCACCGGTAAAGTCGGGGGTCGGCACCGGGGAGCTGTTTTTT
v_call: TRBV5-1; clone_size: .; j_call: TRBJ2-2; d_call: .; cdr3_aa: CASSLFQGNTGELFF; cdr3_nt: TGCGCCAGCAGCTTGTTTCAGGGCAACACCGGGGAGCTGTTTTTT
v_call: TRBV29-1; clone_size: .; j_call: TRBJ1-1; d_call: TRBD1; cdr3_aa: CSVEDRQGVNTEAFF; cdr3_nt: TGCAGCGTTGAAGACAGACAGGGGGTGAACACTGAAGCTTTCTTT
v_call: TRBV5-1; clone_size: .; j_call: TRBJ1-1; d_call: .; cdr3_aa: CASSSSNWNTEAFF; cdr3_nt: TGCGCCAGCAGCTCCTCAAACTGGAACACTGAAGCTTTCTTT
v_call: TRBV10-3; clone_size: .; j_call: TRBJ2-3; d_call: TRBD2; cdr3_aa: CAINLAGDDTQYF; cdr3_nt: TGTGCCATCAACCTAGCGGGGGACGATACGCAGTATTTT
v_call: TRBV5-6; clone_size: few; j_call: TRBJ2-7; d_call: .; cdr3_aa: CASSLGGTGHYEQYF; cdr3_nt: TGTGCCAGCAGCTTAGGGGGAACGGGGCACTACGAGCAGTACTTC
v_call: TRBV18; clone_size: .; j_call: TRBJ1-2; d_call: .; cdr3_aa: CASSPLAGLGGYTF; cdr3_nt: TGTGCCAGCTCACCTTTGGCGGGGCTGGGAGGCTACACCTTC
v_call: TRBV7-8; clone_size: .; j_call: TRBJ1-5; d_call: .; cdr3_aa: CASSRSGVIQPQHF; cdr3_nt: TGTGCCAGCAGCCGTTCGGGGGTTATTCAGCCCCAGCATTTT
v_call: TRBV4-2; clone_size: .; j_call: TRBJ2-3; d_call: .; cdr3_aa: CASSQGVGGSVRDTQYF; cdr3_nt: TGTGCCAGCAGCCAAGGAGTGGGTGGGAGCGTCCGAGATACGCAGTATTTT
v_call: TRBV2; clone_size: .; j_call: TRBJ2-3; d_call: .; cdr3_aa: CASTVTVTDTQYF; cdr3_nt: TGTGCCAGCACTGTGACAGTGACAGATACGCAGTATTTT
v_call: TRBV19; clone_size: .; j_call: TRBJ2-1; d_call: TRBD2; cdr3_aa: CASSTYSGSVNEQFF; cdr3_nt: TGTGCCAGTAGTACATATAGCGGGAGTGTCAATGAGCAGTTCTTC
v_call: TRBV7-9; clone_size: few; j_call: TRBJ1-1; d_call: .; cdr3_aa: CASSFPYTEAFF; cdr3_nt: TGTGCCAGCAGCTTTCCGTACACTGAAGCTTTCTTT
v_call: TRBV19; clone_size: .; j_call: TRBJ1-1; d_call: TRBD1; cdr3_aa: CASSRDRGGAFF; cdr3_nt: TGTGCCAGTAGTCGCGACAGGGGAGGAGCTTTCTTT
v_call: TRBV6-5; clone_size: once; j_call: TRBJ2-5; d_call: .; cdr3_aa: CASSPRQGGETQYF; cdr3_nt: TGTGCCAGCAGCCCCCGACAGGGAGGAGAGACCCAGTACTTC
v_call: TRBV4-1; clone_size: few; j_call: TRBJ1-1; d_call: TRBD1; cdr3_aa: CASSQVPGQGRDTEAFF; cdr3_nt: TGCGCCAGCAGCCAAGTCCCGGGACAGGGACGGGACACTGAAGCTTTCTTT